The 29 T cell receptor beta chains presented below share a single source sample, sequenced in a study of cytotoxic CD8 clonotypes in ibrutinib-treated CLL (dated by TCRdb to 2020 to 2023). Libraries were constructed by the immunoSEQ multiplex PCR assay. Here the immuneACCESS table is served through TCRdb, limited to in-frame sequences with V and J called. Missing clones are a known gap in these copies; in checked studies unresolved V genes cover under half, and the rest lacks a known reason. The sample table shows over 130,000 clones, and approximately 80% are seen once. Roughly 7.2% of the sample is in the top ten clones. The sample here was PBMCs, taken after 36 months of ibrutinib treatment. The receptors derive from a human donor with chronic lymphocytic leukemia.

This chain connects TRBV28 to TRBJ1-5; TRBD1 aligns across 7 bases. Unmatched junction bases numbered 4, after V lost 0 bases and J lost 2 bases. Germline values: CDR1 MDHEN, CDR2 SYDVKM. There are 16 residues in the CDR3. CDR3 protein: CASSLWTGQGNQPQHF. The CDR3 DNA is TGTGCCAGCAGTTTATGGACAGGGCAGGGCAATCAGCCCCAGCATTTT.

This clone was detected only once. The J gene is TRBJ1-1, the V gene TRBV4-1, with D unresolved. The V end was cut by 0 bases, the J end by 4 bases, with 6 bases between. Per germline, CDR1 MGHRA and CDR2 YSYEKL. The CDR3 runs 13 residues. DNA of the CDR3: TGCGCCAGCAGCCAAGATCTTAGCACTGAAGCTTTCTTT. It translates to CASSQDLSTEAFF.

The chain carries TRBV27 and TRBJ1-1; no clear D gene. The CDR3 has 16 amino acids. With 6 bases removed from V and 0 bases from J, the gap between germline ends came to 17 bases. Germline V gives CDR1 MNHEY, CDR2 SMNVEV (reference sequence). CDR3 nucleotides: TGTGCCAGCAGCTCCCAACCCAAGGAAGTGAACACTGAAGCTTTCTTT. It specifies CASSSQPKEVNTEAFF.

The chain couples TRBV12-5 to TRBJ2-1, with TRBD2 matching over 8 bases. There are 14 residues in the CDR3. Germline lookup yields CDR1 LGHNT and CDR2 FRNRAP. V gave up 5 bases and J gave up 6 bases; unmatched junction bases: 6. CDR3 sequence: CASGPGLDRNEQFF. In nucleotides, the CDR3 is TGTGCTAGTGGTCCGGGACTAGATCGCAATGAGCAGTTCTTC.

This chain's CDR3 is CASSAETSGSDEQFF. The CDR3 DNA sequence: TGTGCCAGCAGTGCCGAGACTAGCGGGAGCGATGAGCAGTTCTTC. V and J are TRBV6-1 and TRBJ2-1, with 12 bases that match TRBD2. J lost 8 bases, V lost 4 bases, and 6 bases had no gene match. There are 15 residues in the CDR3. The germline CDR1 and CDR2 sequences are MNHNS and SASEGT.

The genes are TRBV2 and TRBJ1-5; no reliable D call. The germline gives CDR1 SNHLY, CDR2 FYNNEI. This CDR3 has 13 amino acids. V lost 7 bases and J lost 4, with 11 bases in between. The CDR3 sequence is CASTMTINQPQHF. The CDR3 bases are TGTGCCAGCACCATGACTATAAATCAGCCCCAGCATTTT.

The rearrangement uses TRBV19 and TRBJ2-3; tentatively, D is TRBD1 (6 bases). This CDR3 is 14 amino acids long. Germline-derived CDR1 and CDR2 are LNHDA and SQIVND (reference sequence). Trimming stripped 6 bases from V and 2 bases from J, with 12 bases between. CDR3 sequence reads: CASSTDSYTDTQYF. The CDR3 DNA reads as TGTGCCAGTAGCACGGACAGTTACACAGATACGCAGTATTTT.

J is TRBJ2-7 and V is TRBV4-1; perhaps TRBD2 as D (6 bases). The CDR3 consists of 14 residues. V dropped 8 bases and J dropped 2 bases, with 16 bases sitting between them. CDR1 MGHRA and CDR2 YSYEKL come from the germline V gene. The CDR3 region is CASGEVGGTYEQYF. The CDR3 bases are TGCGCCAGCGGCGAGGTTGGGGGGACCTACGAGCAGTACTTC.

The gene calls are TRBV5-6 and TRBJ1-1; the D gene is possibly TRBD1 (6 bases). CDR3 length: 16 residues. Looked up from germline, CDR1 is SGHDT and CDR2 is YYEEEE. V was cut by 4 bases and J by 10 bases, with 26 bases left in between. This CDR3 is CASSINTGRTAGGAFF. In DNA, the CDR3 is TGTGCCAGCAGCATCAATACAGGGCGTACTGCCGGGGGAGCTTTCTTT.

The V gene is TRBV2, the J gene TRBJ1-2, with TRBD1 matching 10 bases. V lost 5 bases, J lost 8 bases, and 14 bases stayed unmatched. This CDR3 region has 16 residues. Germline V gene lookup returns CDR1 SNHLY and CDR2 FYNNEI. The chain's CDR3 is CASSKGQGLYGIGYTF. The CDR3 DNA sequence: TGTGCCAGCAGTAAGGGACAGGGGTTATACGGTATCGGCTACACCTTC.

This clone is medium-sized. Other DNA sequences in this sample translate to the same CDR3. V and J are TRBV7-9 and TRBJ1-2, with D unresolved. V dropped 3 bases and J dropped 7 bases, with 12 bases sitting between them. The germline V gene encodes CDR1 SEHNR and CDR2 FQNEAQ (reference sequence). The CDR3 loop spans 13 amino acids. CDR3 DNA: TGTGCCAGCAGCTTTTCGGAGGGTCGTGGCTACACCTTC. It is translated as CASSFSEGRGYTF. Based on the CDR3 plus reference TRBV7-9 and TRBJ1-2, the full variable domain is DTGVSQNPRHKITKRGQNVTFRCDPISEHNRLYWYRQTLGQGPEFLTYFQNEAQLEKSRLLSDRFSAERPKGSFSTLEIQRTEQGDSAMYLCASSFSEGRGYTFGSGTRLTVV.

The chain carries TRBV11-1 and TRBJ2-5; 7 bases are a match to TRBD1. The CDR3 has 15 residues. Germline V gene lookup returns CDR1 SGHAT and CDR2 FQDESV (reference sequence). Trimming cost V 5 bases and J 0 bases; bases outside gene matches: 6. The CDR3 coding sequence is TGTGCCAGCAGCCGGGACAGCCGTTACCAAGAGACCCAGTACTTC. Translating gives CASSRDSRYQETQYF.

The chain has TRBV28 and TRBJ1-6; 12 bases agree with TRBD1. Germline CDR1 is MDHEN and CDR2 is SYDVKM. The J segment lost 9 bases and the V segment lost 6 bases, leaving 6 bases of the junction unmatched. CDR3 length: 15 amino acids. CDR3 bases: TGTGCCAGCAGGCACCCGGGACAGGGGGCTTCACCCCTCCACTTT. Its translation: CASRHPGQGASPLHF.

This chain joins TRBV30 and TRBJ1-6, with 7 bases lining up with TRBD1. With 2 bases clipped from V and 6 bases from J, the junction kept 7 bases outside the gene matches. Per germline, CDR1 GTSNPN and CDR2 SVGIG (reference sequence). This CDR3 comprises 15 residues. The CDR3 reads CAWSQVTGRNSPLHF. The CDR3 DNA reads TGTGCCTGGAGTCAGGTGACAGGGCGTAATTCACCCCTCCACTTT. Complete variable domain (other parts from reference TRBV30 and TRBJ1-6): SQTIHQWPATLVQPVGSPLSLECTVEGTSNPNLYWYRQAAGRGLQLLFYSVGIGQISSEVPQNLSASRPQDRQFILSSKKLLLSDSGFYLCAWSQVTGRNSPLHFGNGTRLTVT.

The chain recombines TRBV28 with TRBJ2-5, with 12 bases aligning to TRBD2. Trimming at V came to 0 bases and at J to 3 bases, leaving 2 bases not matched to a gene. This CDR3 has 16 residues. Germline values: CDR1 MDHEN, CDR2 SYDVKM. The CDR3 bases are TGTGCCAGCAGTTTATGGCGACTAGCGGGGGAAGAGACCCAGTACTTC. It yields the protein CASSLWRLAGEETQYF.

Note on this clone: The junction differs from germline at one of its ends, possibly a read error. The V call is TRBV30, the J call TRBJ1-2; perhaps TRBD1 as D (5 bases). The CDR3 runs to 11 residues. From germline, CDR1 is GTSNPN and CDR2 SVGIG (reference sequence). The CDR3 DNA is TGTGCCCGGAGGCAGGGCGATGGCTACACCTTC. Translated, it gives CARRQGDGYTF.

The chain is built from TRBV11-2 and TRBJ2-2; D remains unclear. Trimming cost V 2 bases and J 6 bases, with 4 bases left between them. The V gene's germline CDR1 is SGHAT and CDR2 FQNNGV. This CDR3 has 12 residues. CDR3 sequence reads: CASSLHPGELFF. In DNA, the CDR3 is TGTGCCAGCAGCTTACATCCCGGGGAGCTGTTTTTT.

V gene TRBV9 combines with J gene TRBJ1-2, with D perhaps TRBD1 (6 bases). Germline lookup yields CDR1 SGDLS and CDR2 YYNGEE. This CDR3 has 15 amino acids. The V end was cut by 3 bases, the J end by 4 bases, with 16 bases between. DNA of the CDR3: TGTGCCAGCAGCGCCTTAGGACAGCCTGTCTATGGCTACACCTTC. The encoded protein is CASSALGQPVYGYTF.

The chain couples TRBV6-5 to TRBJ2-2; D possibly corresponds to TRBD2 (5 bases). Germline V gene data show CDR1 as MNHEY and CDR2 as SVGAGI. CDR3 length equals 15 residues. V was trimmed by 4 bases and J by 5 bases, leaving 14 bases between them. CDR3 bases: TGTGCCAGCAGTTTACAAGACTATAGGACCGGGGAGCTGTTTTTT. This codes for CASSLQDYRTGELFF.

The CDR3 reads CASSPGSSANTEAFF. For the CDR3, the DNA is TGTGCCAGCTCCCCAGGGTCATCGGCCAACACTGAAGCTTTCTTT. V usage is TRBV18 and J usage is TRBJ1-1; tentatively, D is TRBD1 (5 bases). V gave up 6 bases and J gave up 2 bases, with 16 bases separating them. CDR3 size: 15 residues. Germline CDR1 reads KGHSH; CDR2 reads LQKENI.

The chain recombines TRBV6-5 with TRBJ1-5; D gene unclear. CDR1 is MNHEY, CDR2 SVGAGI, per germline. The CDR3 contains 13 residues. V was pared by 2 bases and J by 5 bases, with 7 bases between. The CDR3 reads CASSYTSHQPQHF. CDR3 DNA sequence: TGTGCCAGCAGTTACACGTCGCATCAGCCCCAGCATTTT.

The chain joins TRBV19 to TRBJ1-1; D call uncertain. Trimming took 5 bases from V and 8 from J, leaving 15 bases between them. This CDR3 spans 13 amino acids. Germline V CDR1 and CDR2: LNHDA, SQIVND (reference sequence). This chain's CDR3 is CASSPDWRVEAFF. CDR3 nucleotide sequence: TGTGCCAGTAGTCCCGATTGGAGGGTAGAAGCTTTCTTT.

The chain joins TRBV10-2 to TRBJ2-3; D tentatively fits TRBD1 or TRBD2 (6 bases each). Between the trimmed V and J ends, which lost 6 bases and 4 bases, there was a span of 23 bases. Germline V gives CDR1 WSHSY, CDR2 SAAADI. The CDR3 contains 17 residues. As DNA, the CDR3 is TGCGCCAGCAGGCCCCGCCAAGGGGGGCAATTTTCAGATACGCAGTATTTT. Translating gives CASRPRQGGQFSDTQYF.

The V call is TRBV2, the J call TRBJ2-7; 8 nucleotides line up with TRBD1. This CDR3 region has 14 residues. Germline V CDR1 and CDR2: SNHLY, FYNNEI. V was pared by 7 bases and J by 3 bases, with 8 bases of the junction left unmatched. The CDR3 here is CASTKIDRGYEQYF. The CDR3 DNA sequence: TGTGCCAGCACGAAAATCGACAGGGGCTACGAGCAGTACTTC.

The chain recombines TRBV29-1 with TRBJ2-5; a weak D match, TRBD2 (6 bases). V lost 8 bases and J 4 bases, leaving 14 bases between the germline ends. The CDR3 extends over 12 amino acids. Germline-derived CDR1 and CDR2 are SQVTM and ANQGSEA. CDR3 nucleotides: TGCAGCACGACTAGAACCTTAGAGACCCAGTACTTC. It specifies CSTTRTLETQYF. The full variable domain, in which reference TRBV29-1 and TRBJ2-5 provide the parts outside the CDR3, is SAVISQKPSRDICQRGTSLTIQCQVDSQVTMMFWYRQQPGQSLTLIATANQGSEATYESGFVIDKFPISRPNLTFSTLTVSNMSPEDSSIYLCSTTRTLETQYFGPGTRLLVL.

The V gene is TRBV5-6, the J gene TRBJ1-2; a weak D match, TRBD1 (6 bases). The CDR3 runs to 15 residues. The germline V gene encodes CDR1 SGHDT and CDR2 YYEEEE. V was clipped by 5 bases and J by 1 base, with 15 bases between them. The CDR3 coding sequence is TGTGCCAGCAGTACCCTCGGGGGACATAACTATGGCTACACCTTC. Translated: CASSTLGGHNYGYTF.

The chain combines TRBV7-8 with TRBJ1-3; a possible D gene is TRBD1 (5 bases). The CDR3 sequence is 15 residues long. V was trimmed by 5 bases and J by 0 bases, leaving 11 bases between them. CDR1 and CDR2 (germline): SGHVS, FQNEAQ. CDR3 sequence: CASSPGRSSGNTIYF. In DNA, the CDR3 is TGTGCCAGCAGCCCGGGACGGAGCTCTGGAAACACCATATATTTT.

This sequence joins TRBV21-1 and TRBJ1-2. TRBV21-1 counts as a pseudogene. This CDR3 region has 15 residues. The CDR3 DNA follows: TGTGCCAGCAGCAACGTTGGGGTCACTAACTATGGCTACACCTTC. Translated, it gives CASSNVGVTNYGYTF.

The V gene is TRBV6-5, the J gene TRBJ1-2; no clear D. The ends were cut back, 5 bases at V and 4 bases at J, with 17 bases in the middle. CDR1 MNHEY and CDR2 SVGAGI come from the germline V gene. The CDR3 sequence is 15 residues long. As DNA, the CDR3 is TGTGCCAGCAGTCGACGGTCACGGCGGGGCTATGGCTACACCTTC. Its protein product is CASSRRSRRGYGYTF.